The rows below give T cell receptor beta chains drawn from one sample of a study of T-cell reconstitution after alpha-beta-depleted transplantation in children. TCRdb analysed the PCR reads with MiXCR anew, one entry per CDR3 protein. This sample yields more than 200,000 distinct CDR3 sequences, of which over 20% are seen a single time; about 2.6% belongs to the top ten. The sequenced sample was PBMCs, obtained before TCRalphabeta/CD19-depleted stem cell transplant. The receptors were sampled from a girl between 2 and 10 years old with Fanconi anemia, due to receive a stem cell transplant. Each CDR3 is given with its conserved first and last residue. The D gene is left open where the match is weak. Not all rows give a size; the values are once, few, many and, for expanded clones, a class.

>TRBJ2-7|many|TRBV29-1|.
CSGLDSYEQYF
TGCAGCGGGTTGGACAGCTACGAGCAGTACTTC
>TRBJ2-7|many|TRBV20-1|.
CSARDPTRASYEQYF
TGCAGTGCTAGAGATCCCACGAGGGCATCCTACGAGCAGTACTTC
>TRBJ2-2|.|TRBV29-1|.
CSVGRTTNTGELFF
TGCAGCGTTGGACGGACAACGAACACCGGGGAGCTGTTTTTT
>TRBJ2-1|.|TRBV7-3|.
CASGRQDSYNEQFF
TGTGCCAGCGGCCGACAGGATTCCTACAATGAGCAGTTCTTC
>TRBJ2-5|many|TRBV5-1|.
CASSLGVQETQYF
TGCGCCAGCAGCTTGGGGGTCCAAGAGACCCAGTACTTC
>TRBJ2-1|few|TRBV20-1|.
CSARGIAQNLHNNEQFF
TGCAGTGCTAGAGGGATAGCGCAAAACCTACATAACAATGAGCAGTTCTTC
>TRBJ2-1|many|TRBV20-1|.
CSATPGDEQFF
TGCAGTGCTACTCCAGGGGATGAGCAGTTCTTC
>TRBJ2-1|.|TRBV18|TRBD1
CASSQLGTGTNEQFF
TGTGCCAGCTCCCAATTAGGGACAGGGACCAATGAGCAGTTCTTC
>TRBJ2-7|many|TRBV20-1|.
CSARDGSSYEQYF
TGCAGTGCCCGGGACGGTAGCTCCTACGAGCAGTACTTC
>TRBJ2-2|many|TRBV12-3/TRBV12-4|.
CASSFFGLGAGELFF
TGTGCCAGCAGTTTTTTCGGGTTGGGGGCCGGGGAGCTGTTTTTT
>TRBJ2-1|many|TRBV29-1|TRBD1
CSVRWDRYNEQFF
TGCAGCGTTCGGTGGGACAGATACAATGAGCAGTTCTTC
>TRBJ2-1|.|TRBV3-1|.
CASSQVGLAWVHNEQFF
TGTGCCAGCAGCCAAGTCGGGCTAGCTTGGGTACACAATGAGCAGTTCTTC
>TRBJ2-7|.|TRBV3-1|.
CASSQGAGFGEQYF
TGTGCCAGCAGCCAAGGAGCAGGGTTCGGCGAGCAGTACTTC
>TRBJ1-1|.|TRBV20-1|.
CSAFPTSNTEAFF
TGCAGTGCCTTCCCGACATCGAACACTGAAGCTTTCTTT